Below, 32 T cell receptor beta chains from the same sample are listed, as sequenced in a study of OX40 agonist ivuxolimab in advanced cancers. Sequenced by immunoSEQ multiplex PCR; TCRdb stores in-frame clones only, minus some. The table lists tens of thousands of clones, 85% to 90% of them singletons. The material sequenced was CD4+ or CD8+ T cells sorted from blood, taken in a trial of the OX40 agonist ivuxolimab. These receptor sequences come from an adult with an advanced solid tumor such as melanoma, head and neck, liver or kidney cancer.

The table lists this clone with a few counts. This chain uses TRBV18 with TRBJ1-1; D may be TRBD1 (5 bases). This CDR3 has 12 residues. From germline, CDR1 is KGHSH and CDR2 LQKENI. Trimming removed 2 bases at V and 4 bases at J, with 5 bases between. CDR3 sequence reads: CASSPDSTEAFF. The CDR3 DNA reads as TGTGCCAGCTCACCAGACAGCACTGAAGCTTTCTTT.

The CDR3 DNA sequence: TGTGCCAGCAGCTCCCGGACTGGAGAGACCCAGTACTTC. This codes for CASSSRTGETQYF. The chain recombines TRBV11-3 with TRBJ2-5; weak D call: TRBD2 (5 bases). The CDR3 loop spans 13 amino acids. With 4 bases removed from V and 4 bases from J, the gap between germline ends came to 10 bases. From germline, CDR1 is SGHNT and CDR2 YENEEA.

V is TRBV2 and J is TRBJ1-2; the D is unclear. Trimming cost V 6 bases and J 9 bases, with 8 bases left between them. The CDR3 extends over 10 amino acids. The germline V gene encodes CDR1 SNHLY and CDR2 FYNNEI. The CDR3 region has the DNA TGTGCCAGCAGGCGAGTTAGCTACACCTTC. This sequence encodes CASRRVSYTF.

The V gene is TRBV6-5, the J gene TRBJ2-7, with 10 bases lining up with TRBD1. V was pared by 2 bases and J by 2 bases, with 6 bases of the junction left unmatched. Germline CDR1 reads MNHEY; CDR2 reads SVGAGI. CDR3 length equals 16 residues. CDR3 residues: CASSYLTGTGAYEQYF. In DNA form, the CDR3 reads TGTGCCAGCAGTTACCTGACCGGGACAGGGGCCTACGAGCAGTACTTC.

The DNA of the CDR3 is TGCGCCAGCAGCCCCCAGGGTCTCGCCCAAGAGACCCAGTACTTC. Amino acids: CASSPQGLAQETQYF. The V and J genes are TRBV5-1 and TRBJ2-5, with D possibly being TRBD1 (5 bases). The CDR3 contains 15 residues. Germline values: CDR1 SGHRS, CDR2 YFSETQ. The V end was cut by 4 bases, the J end by 1 base, with 14 bases between.

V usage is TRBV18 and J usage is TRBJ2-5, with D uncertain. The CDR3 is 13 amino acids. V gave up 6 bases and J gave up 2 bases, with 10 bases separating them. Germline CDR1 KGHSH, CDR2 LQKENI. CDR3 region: CASSPARQETQYF. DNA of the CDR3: TGTGCCAGCTCCCCCGCCAGGCAAGAGACCCAGTACTTC.

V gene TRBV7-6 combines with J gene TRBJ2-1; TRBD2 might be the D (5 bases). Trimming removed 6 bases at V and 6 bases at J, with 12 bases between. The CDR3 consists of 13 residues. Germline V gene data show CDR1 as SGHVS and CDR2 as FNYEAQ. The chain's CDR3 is CASRGEGGNEQFF. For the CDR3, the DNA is TGTGCCAGCAGGGGAGAGGGTGGCAATGAGCAGTTCTTC.

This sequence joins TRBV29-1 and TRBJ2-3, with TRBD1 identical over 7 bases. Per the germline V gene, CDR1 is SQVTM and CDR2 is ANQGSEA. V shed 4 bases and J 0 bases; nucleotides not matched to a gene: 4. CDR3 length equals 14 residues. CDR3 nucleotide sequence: TGCAGCGTTGTAAAGGGGGCTAGCACAGATACGCAGTATTTT. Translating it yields CSVVKGASTDTQYF.

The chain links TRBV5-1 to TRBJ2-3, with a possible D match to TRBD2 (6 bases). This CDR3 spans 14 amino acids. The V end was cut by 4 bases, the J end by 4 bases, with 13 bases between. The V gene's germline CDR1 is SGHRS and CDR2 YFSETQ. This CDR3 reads CASSEGTASDTQYF. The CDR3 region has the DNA TGCGCCAGCAGCGAGGGGACTGCCTCAGATACGCAGTATTTT.

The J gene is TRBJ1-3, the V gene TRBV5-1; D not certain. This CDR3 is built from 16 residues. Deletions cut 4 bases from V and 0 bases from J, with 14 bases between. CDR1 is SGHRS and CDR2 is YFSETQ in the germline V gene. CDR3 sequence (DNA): TGCGCCAGCAGCCCTGAAGGATTCTCCTCTGGAAACACCATATATTTT. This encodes CASSPEGFSSGNTIYF.

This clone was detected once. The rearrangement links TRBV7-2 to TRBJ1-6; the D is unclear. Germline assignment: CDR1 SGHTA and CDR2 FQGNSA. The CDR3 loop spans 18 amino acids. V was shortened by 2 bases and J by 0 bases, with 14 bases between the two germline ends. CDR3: CASSLLHPLSSYNSPLHF. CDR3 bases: TGTGCCAGCAGCTTACTCCACCCACTAAGCTCCTATAATTCACCCCTCCACTTT.

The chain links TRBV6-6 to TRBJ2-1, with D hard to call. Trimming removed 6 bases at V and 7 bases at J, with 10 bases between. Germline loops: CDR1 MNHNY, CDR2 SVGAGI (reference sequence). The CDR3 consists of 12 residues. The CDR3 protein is CASSNLGNEQFF. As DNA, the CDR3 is TGTGCCAGCAGCAACCTGGGGAATGAGCAGTTCTTC.

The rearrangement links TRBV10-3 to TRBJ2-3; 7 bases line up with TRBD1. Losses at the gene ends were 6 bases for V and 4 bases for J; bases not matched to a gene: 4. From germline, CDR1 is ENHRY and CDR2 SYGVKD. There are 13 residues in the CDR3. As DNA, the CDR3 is TGTGCCATCAGGAAGACAGGGCCAGATACGCAGTATTTT. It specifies CAIRKTGPDTQYF.

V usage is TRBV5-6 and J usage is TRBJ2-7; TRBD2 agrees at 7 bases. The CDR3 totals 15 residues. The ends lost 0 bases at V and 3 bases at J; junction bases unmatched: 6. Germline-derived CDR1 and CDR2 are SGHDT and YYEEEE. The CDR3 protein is CASSLGDYALYEQYF. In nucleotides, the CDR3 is TGTGCCAGCAGCTTGGGGGACTATGCCCTCTACGAGCAGTACTTC.

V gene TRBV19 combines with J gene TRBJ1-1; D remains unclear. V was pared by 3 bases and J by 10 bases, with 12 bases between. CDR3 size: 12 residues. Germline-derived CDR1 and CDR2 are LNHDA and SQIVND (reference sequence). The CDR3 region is CASSMIRVRAFF. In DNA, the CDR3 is TGTGCCAGTAGTATGATCCGGGTGAGAGCTTTCTTT.

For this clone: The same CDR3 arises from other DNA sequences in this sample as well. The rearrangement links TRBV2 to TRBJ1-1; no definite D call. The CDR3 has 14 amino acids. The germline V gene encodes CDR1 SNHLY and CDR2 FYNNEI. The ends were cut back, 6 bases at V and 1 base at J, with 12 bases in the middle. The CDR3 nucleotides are TGTGCCAGCAGAGCCCTGCGGGAGAACACTGAAGCTTTCTTT. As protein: CASRALRENTEAFF. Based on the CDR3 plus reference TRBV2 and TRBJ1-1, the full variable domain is EPEVTQTPSHQVTQMGQEVILRCVPISNHLYFYWYRQILGQKVEFLVSFYNNEISEKSEIFDDQFSVERPDGSNFTLKIRSTKLEDSAMYFCASRALRENTEAFFGQGTRLTVV.

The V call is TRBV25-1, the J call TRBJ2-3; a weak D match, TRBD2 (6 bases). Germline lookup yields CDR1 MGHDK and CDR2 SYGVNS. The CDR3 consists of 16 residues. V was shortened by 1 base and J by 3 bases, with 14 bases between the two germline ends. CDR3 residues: CASSEFGGTRTDTQYF. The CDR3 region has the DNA TGTGCCAGCAGTGAATTTGGGGGGACCCGAACAGATACGCAGTATTTT.

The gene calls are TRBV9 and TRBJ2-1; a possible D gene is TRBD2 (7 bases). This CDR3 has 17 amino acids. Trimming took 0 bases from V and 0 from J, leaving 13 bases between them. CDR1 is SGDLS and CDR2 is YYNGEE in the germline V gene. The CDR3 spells CASSVDKGGSSYNEQFF. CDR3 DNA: TGTGCCAGCAGCGTAGATAAGGGGGGGAGCTCCTACAATGAGCAGTTCTTC.

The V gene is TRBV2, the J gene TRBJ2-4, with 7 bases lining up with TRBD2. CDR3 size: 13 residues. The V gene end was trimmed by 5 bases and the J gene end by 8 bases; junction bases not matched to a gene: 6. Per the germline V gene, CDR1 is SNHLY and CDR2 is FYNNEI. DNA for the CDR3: TGTGCCAGCAGTACTAGCGCGCTCGACATTCAGTACTTC. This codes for CASSTSALDIQYF.

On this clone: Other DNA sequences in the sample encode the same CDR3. In nucleotides, the CDR3 is TGTGCCAGCAGTTCACAACAGGGAGGCCAGCCCCAGCATTTT. It codes for CASSSQQGGQPQHF. This rearrangement joins TRBV6-5 to TRBJ1-5; weak D call: TRBD1 (6 bases). The CDR3 loop spans 14 amino acids. Germline loops: CDR1 MNHEY, CDR2 SVGAGI. Trimming pared 4 bases from V and 7 bases from J, leaving 14 bases between.

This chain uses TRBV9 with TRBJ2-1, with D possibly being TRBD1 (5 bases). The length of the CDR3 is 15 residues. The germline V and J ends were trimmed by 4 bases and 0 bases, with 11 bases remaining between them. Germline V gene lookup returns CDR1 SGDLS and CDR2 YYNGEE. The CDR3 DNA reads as TGTGCCAGCAGCCCGCAGGGTAGCTCCTACAATGAGCAGTTCTTC. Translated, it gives CASSPQGSSYNEQFF.

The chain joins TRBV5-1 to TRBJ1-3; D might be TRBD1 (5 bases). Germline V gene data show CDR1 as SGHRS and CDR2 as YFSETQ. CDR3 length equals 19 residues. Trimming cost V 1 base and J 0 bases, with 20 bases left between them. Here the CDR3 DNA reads TGCGCCAGCAGCTTGTTTTTCTTGGGGGGGTCCCTCTCTGGAAACACCATATATTTT. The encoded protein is CASSLFFLGGSLSGNTIYF.

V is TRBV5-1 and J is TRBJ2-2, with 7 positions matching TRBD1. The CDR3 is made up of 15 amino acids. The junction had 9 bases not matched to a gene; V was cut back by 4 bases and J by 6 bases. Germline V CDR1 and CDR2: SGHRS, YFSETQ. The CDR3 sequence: CASSLQGVLSGELFF. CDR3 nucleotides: TGCGCCAGCAGCCTCCAGGGGGTTTTATCCGGGGAGCTGTTTTTT. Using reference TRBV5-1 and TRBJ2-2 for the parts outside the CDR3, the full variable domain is KAGVTQTPRYLIKTRGQQVTLSCSPISGHRSVSWYQQTPGQGLQFLFEYFSETQRNKGNFPGRFSGRQFSNSRSEMNVSTLELGDSALYLCASSLQGVLSGELFFGEGSRLTVL.

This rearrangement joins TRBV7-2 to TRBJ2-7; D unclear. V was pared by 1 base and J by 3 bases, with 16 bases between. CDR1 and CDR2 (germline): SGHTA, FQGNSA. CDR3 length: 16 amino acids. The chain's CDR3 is CASSLVQVGLGYEQYF. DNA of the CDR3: TGTGCCAGCAGCTTAGTTCAGGTTGGTTTGGGCTACGAGCAGTACTTC.

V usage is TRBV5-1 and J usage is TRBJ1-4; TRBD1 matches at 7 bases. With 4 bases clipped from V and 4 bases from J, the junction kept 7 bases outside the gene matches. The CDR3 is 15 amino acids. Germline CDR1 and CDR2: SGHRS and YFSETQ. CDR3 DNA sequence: TGCGCCAGCAGCCAAACAGGGGACGGTAATGAAAAACTGTTTTTT. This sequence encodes CASSQTGDGNEKLFF.

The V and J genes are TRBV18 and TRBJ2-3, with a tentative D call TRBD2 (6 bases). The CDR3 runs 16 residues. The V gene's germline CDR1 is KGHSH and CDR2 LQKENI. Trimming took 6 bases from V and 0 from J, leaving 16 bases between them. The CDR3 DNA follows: TGTGCCAGCTCGTCCCTTAGCGGATATAGCACAGATACGCAGTATTTT. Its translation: CASSSLSGYSTDTQYF.

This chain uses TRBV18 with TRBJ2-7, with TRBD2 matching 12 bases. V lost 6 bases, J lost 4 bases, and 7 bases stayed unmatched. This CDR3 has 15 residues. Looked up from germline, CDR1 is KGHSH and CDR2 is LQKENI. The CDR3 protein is CASSRTSGAPYEQYF. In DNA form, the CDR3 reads TGTGCCAGCTCTCGGACTAGCGGGGCACCTTACGAGCAGTACTTC.

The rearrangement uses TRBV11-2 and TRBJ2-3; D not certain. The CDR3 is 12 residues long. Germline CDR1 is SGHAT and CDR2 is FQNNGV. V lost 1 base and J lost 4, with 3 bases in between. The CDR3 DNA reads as TGTGCCAGCAGCTTAGGAGCAGATACGCAGTATTTT. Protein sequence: CASSLGADTQYF.

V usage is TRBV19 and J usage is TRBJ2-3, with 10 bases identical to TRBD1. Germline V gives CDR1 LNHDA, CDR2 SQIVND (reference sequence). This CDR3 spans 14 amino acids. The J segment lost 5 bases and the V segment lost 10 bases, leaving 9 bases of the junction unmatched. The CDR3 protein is CATSSGTGEDTQYF. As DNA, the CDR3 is TGTGCCACGTCCTCCGGGACAGGGGAAGATACGCAGTATTTT.

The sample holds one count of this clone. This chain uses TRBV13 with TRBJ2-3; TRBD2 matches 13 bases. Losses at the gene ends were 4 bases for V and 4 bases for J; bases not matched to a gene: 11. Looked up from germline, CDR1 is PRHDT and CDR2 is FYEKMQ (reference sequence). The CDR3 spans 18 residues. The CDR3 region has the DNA TGTGCCAGCAGCTCCTCACTAGCGGGGGGGCCAGAGTCAGATACGCAGTATTTT. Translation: CASSSSLAGGPESDTQYF.

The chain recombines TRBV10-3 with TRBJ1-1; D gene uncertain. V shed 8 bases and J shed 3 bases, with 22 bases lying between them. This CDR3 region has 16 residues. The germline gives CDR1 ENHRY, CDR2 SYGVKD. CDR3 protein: CAIRIHVFPGDTEAFF. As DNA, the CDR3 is TGTGCCATCCGCATACACGTATTTCCAGGCGACACTGAAGCTTTCTTT.

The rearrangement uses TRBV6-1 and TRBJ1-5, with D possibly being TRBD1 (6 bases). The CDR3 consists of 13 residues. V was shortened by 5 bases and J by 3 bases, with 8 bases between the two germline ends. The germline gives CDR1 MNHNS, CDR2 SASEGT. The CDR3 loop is CASSTGINQPQHF. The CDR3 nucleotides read TGTGCCAGCAGTACAGGGATCAATCAGCCCCAGCATTTT.